This TCR beta chain was obtained from a study of long-term antiretroviral therapy in people with HIV. Trimming left V 1 base short and J 0 bases short, with 4 bases between. CDR1 is SGHNT and CDR2 is YENEEA in the germline V gene. The length of the CDR3 is 13 residues. Researchers ran immunoSEQ v3.0 at survey level. Measured with immunoSEQ multiplex PCR; TCRdb has only the in-frame clones, and not every one. This sample carries approximately 29,000 clones, over 75% of them seen once, and the ten largest clones take about 4.3%. The J gene is TRBJ2-7, the V gene TRBV11-3; D gene ambiguous. The input for sequencing was unsorted PBMCs, taken 5.2 years after starting antiretroviral therapy. The origin of this receptor is a middle-aged woman with HIV. The CDR3: CASSLAISYEQYF. The CDR3 DNA sequence: TGTGCCAGCAGCTTAGCTATCTCCTACGAGCAGTACTTC.